This T cell receptor beta chain was retrieved from a study of T cell clonotyping in hematopoietic cell transplantation. Study observations and caveats: Higher Inverse Simpson Index values in graft donor and pretransplant recipient predicted broader posttransplant TCR diversity. Pathologically expanded recipient clonotypes increased progressively from day 30 to day 180 as diversity fell. Without cell sorting, CD4 versus CD8 contributions remain unresolved.

The germline gives CDR1 SQVTM, CDR2 ANQGSEA. This CDR3 comprises 13 residues. Libraries were prepared by immunoSEQ multiplex PCR; TCRdb keeps only in-frame clonotypes and omits some of them. The sample shows 15,000 to 20,000 clones, approximately 57% of them seen only once. Worth noting for this clone: Antigen: not known. One junction end disagrees with the germline gene, perhaps due to a read error.

The sample in question was PBMCs, obtained 30 days after allogeneic stem cell transplant. The receptor was isolated from a male patient aged 45-59 years who had an allogeneic stem cell transplant from an unrelated donor, so T cells may come from the graft donor. Some clones in this sample may be carry-over from other donors' samples. The genes are TRBV29-1 and TRBJ2-7, with D unclear. The CDR3 nucleotides are TGCAGCGTTGTGCCATTGGCGAGACACGAGCAGTGCTTC. Protein: CSVVPLARHEQCF.